This TCR beta chain was identified during a study of OX40 agonist ivuxolimab in advanced cancers. As for the study in general: Of the patients, three showed partial responses, one with hepatocellular carcinoma and two with cutaneous melanoma.

The assay was immunoSEQ multiplex PCR, and TCRdb's table has in-frame clones only and misses some. Here the sample spans some 90,000 clones, around 90% being singletons. There are 15 residues in the CDR3. CDR1 is SGHRS, CDR2 YFSETQ, per germline. Losses at the gene ends were 0 bases for V and 4 bases for J; bases not matched to a gene: 6. The sample was CD4+ or CD8+ T cells sorted from blood, taken in a trial of the OX40 agonist ivuxolimab. The receptor's source is an adult with an advanced solid tumor such as melanoma, head and neck, liver or kidney cancer. The J gene is TRBJ2-5, the V gene TRBV5-1; the match to TRBD2 covers 7 bases. The CDR3 bases are TGCGCCAGCAGCTTGGCCCGACAGCGGGGAGAGACCCAGTACTTC. Translation: CASSLARQRGETQYF.